The TCR beta chain described here comes from a study of CD8+ T cells in alopecia areata. Study background: The study gave treated patients oral tofacitinib at 5 to 10 mg twice daily. Broader study findings: Normal skin contains resident alphabeta T cells, and these are also sequenced in scalp samples. In lesional scalp, particularly from alopecia totalis/universalis, clonality was higher than in normal scalp.

The sample holds a few counts of this clone. Its matching antigen is unknown. CDR3 size: 13 residues. Germline-derived CDR1 and CDR2 are MNHEY and SVGAGI. V was cut by 6 bases and J by 3 bases, with 12 bases left in between. Isolated RNA was reverse transcribed into cDNA used as the sequencing template. The table came from immunoSEQ multiplex PCR; TCRdb's copy has only in-frame clones and leaves some out. Here the sample spans 150,000 to 160,000 clones, about 50% being singletons. Investigators sorted PBMCs to obtain both CD4+ and CD8+ T cells. The source of this sequence is a human donor with alopecia areata. The specimen comprised CD8+ T cells sorted from blood, sampled at week 0. V usage is TRBV6-5 and J usage is TRBJ2-7, with D possibly being TRBD1 (5 bases). The CDR3 sequence is CASSSQGLYEQYF. The CDR3 nucleotides are TGTGCCAGCAGCAGTCAGGGTCTCTACGAGCAGTACTTC.